This T cell receptor beta chain was captured in a study of T cell repertoires in cytomegalovirus infection. Study-wide results and caveats: Cumulative public TCR beta family frequency identified carriers of CMV plus the relevant HLA.

This clonotype was counted at least ten times. The antigen is unknown. A single record per CDR3 protein comes from TCRdb applying MiXCR to the reads. This sample has approximately 140,000 distinct CDR3 sequences; 7.5% to 9% occur once, and the top ten carry 10%. Trimming took 3 bases from V and 10 from J, leaving 13 bases between them. CDR1 and CDR2 (germline): DFQATT, SNEGSKA (reference sequence). This CDR3 is 12 amino acids long. Sequenced: PBMCs. The V call is TRBV20-1, the J call TRBJ2-1; D is unclear. The clonotype was recovered from a human donor in good health (CMV status not recorded). Some clones in this sample may be carry-over from other donors' samples. The CDR3 loop is CSASPSGVEQFF. DNA for the CDR3: TGCAGTGCTAGCCCCTCAGGCGTGGAGCAGTTCTTC.